This T cell receptor (beta chain) stems from a study of identical twins (dated by TCRdb to 2015 to 2016). For context, the study as a whole: To test whether fetal clonotypes persist, this study deep-sequenced TCR alpha and beta repertoires from monozygotic twins, from unrelated adults of various ages, and from cord blood. To rule out contamination, replicate twin experiments were performed at different times with different library preparation protocols. What the research found in general, with its limitations: Abundant cord blood beta clonotypes carried fewer insertions; young adult naive repertoires showed a weaker similar trend, while memory repertoires showed none. Out-of-frame TCR alpha sharing in monozygotic twins was systematically underestimated by recombination models, whereas sharing between unrelated individuals was in agreement with the recombination models. Compared with coincidental sharing between unrelated individuals, out-of-frame TCR alpha sequences shared between twins had an excess of sequences with low generation probability. The excess sharing between twins in beta out-of-frame sequences was weaker because fewer shared sequences reduced the signal-to-noise ratio. Because the same donors could not be followed over many years, the conclusions depended on cross-sectional statistical analysis. Zero-insertion analyses could be partly confounded by invariant T cells such as MAIT and iNKT, though diverse VJ usage argued against such confounding for most clonotypes.

Library preparation was by 5' RACE. The sequencing machine was an Illumina HiSeq 2000. Template switching added a universal primer binding site, and the final cDNA carried a unique molecular identifier that allowed TCR cDNA molecules to be counted accurately. First-strand cDNA for TCR alpha and beta chains was synthesized from specific primers in the conserved constant-segment region. To control for contamination, every cDNA library carried two barcodes: a SMART-Mk sample barcode plus Illumina barcodes. Two successive PCR steps introduced TruSeq adapter sequences along with Illumina sample barcodes. Sequencing of the TCR alpha and beta cDNA libraries was done on the Illumina HiSeq platform using custom primers. The original pipeline was this. Unique molecular identifiers were extracted from raw reads with MiGEC, and CDR3 positions were determined with MiXCR. Recombination models were inferred per individual with the repgenHMM and IGoR tools using an EM algorithm. Shared clonotype analysis was performed with the tcR package in R, normalizing sharing by the product of cloneset sizes. Out-of-frame nonproductive sequences were analyzed to study raw recombination free of thymic and clonal selection effects. In-frame beta chains were kept once TCRdb had trimmed the public reads at Q25 with fastp and called clones with MiXCR. Rows are combined by CDR3 protein, so each entry shows the most common genes and DNA. The V and J calls and clone size come from TCRdb's table, not from the authors' own analysis. This sample gives approximately 500,000 distinct CDR3 sequences in total; around 15% of them show up just once. The ten largest make up around 0.48% of the sample.

Every donor in the study was a healthy Caucasian. The twin cohort consisted of three pairs of female monozygotic twins, all aged about 18 to 29 years. Positive isolation kits from Invitrogen were used to isolate CD4+ and CD8+ T cell populations. With regard to this clonotype: Its antigen remains undetermined. The record has no base qualities; no much larger clone is one base away.

Trimming takes 6 bases from V and 3 bases from J, and the germline ends sit 12 bases apart. Its CDR3 holds 14 amino acids, cysteine through phenylalanine. The read is trimmed to its CDR3 DNA, 42 bases read in frame from base 1. CDR1 and CDR2 (MDHEN, SYDVKM) derive from the germline V gene. These data are also associated with another study on yellow fever vaccine responses in identical twins. That second publication adds: The authors reported that the T cell response to vaccination in identical twins appeared partly convergent and partly personalized. The study precisely tracked vaccine-responding T cell clones in identical twins.

Material for sequencing was CD4+ T cells sorted from blood. The V and J genes are TRBV28 and TRBJ2-1, with a tentative D gene TRBD2 over 7 matching bases. The clonotype was recovered from a woman aged 18 to 35 in good health. The nucleotides read TGTGCCAGCAGGGGAGGGGGTGGCTACAATGAGCAGTTCTTC. It is translated as CASRGGGGYNEQFF.